The present entry profiles one T cell receptor (beta chain) with its context. The antigen is unknown. This sample is drawn from a study of blood T cells in healthy people across ages. Study findings and constraints: A greater number of naive CD4+ cells and higher diversity distinguished long-lived donors from aged donors. Nothing was known about donor CMV status, and this possibly confounded expanded clonotype changes.

This CDR3 region has 16 residues. Germline V CDR1 and CDR2: ENHRY, SYGVKD. V was clipped by 2 bases and J by 6 bases; unmatched bases: 10. Combining a sample-barcoded 5' primer with a J-beta primer mix, a second PCR ran for about 6 to 11 cycles. Each CDR3 protein gets one entry after TCRdb re-called the 5' RACE reads with MiXCR. The data contain about 830,000 distinct CDR3 sequences, around 68% of them singletons. The sequence came from a man aged 25-45 years in good health. The sequenced material came from blood. The chain has TRBV10-3 and TRBJ2-1; 7 bases map to TRBD2. This chain's CDR3 is CAISERLAPEGNEQFF. CDR3 nucleotide sequence: TGTGCCATCAGTGAGCGACTAGCCCCGGAGGGCAATGAGCAGTTCTTC.